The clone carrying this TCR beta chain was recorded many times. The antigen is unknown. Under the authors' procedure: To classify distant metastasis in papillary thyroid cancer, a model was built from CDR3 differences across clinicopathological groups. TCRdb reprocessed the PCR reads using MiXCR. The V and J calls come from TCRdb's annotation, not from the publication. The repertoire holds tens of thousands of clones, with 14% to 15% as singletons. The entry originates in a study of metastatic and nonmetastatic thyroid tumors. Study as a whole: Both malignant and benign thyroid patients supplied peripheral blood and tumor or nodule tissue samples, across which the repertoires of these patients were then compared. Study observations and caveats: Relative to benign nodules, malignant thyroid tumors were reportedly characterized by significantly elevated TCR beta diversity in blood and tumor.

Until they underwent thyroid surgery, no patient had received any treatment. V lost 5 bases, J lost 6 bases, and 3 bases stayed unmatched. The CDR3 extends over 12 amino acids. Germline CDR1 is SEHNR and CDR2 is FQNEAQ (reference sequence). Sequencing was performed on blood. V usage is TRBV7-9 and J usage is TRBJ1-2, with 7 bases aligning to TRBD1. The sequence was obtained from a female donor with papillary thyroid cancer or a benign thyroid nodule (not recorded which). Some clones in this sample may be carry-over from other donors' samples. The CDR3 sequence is CASSRTGDGYTF. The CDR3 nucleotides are TGTGCCAGCAGCCGGACAGGAGATGGCTACACCTTC.